Below, 2 T cell receptor beta chains from the same sample are listed, as sequenced in a study of CD8+CD57+ T cells in acquired aplastic anemia. Genomic DNA constituted the template upon which TCR beta VDJ and CDR3 profiling was performed. One entry per CDR3 protein, called by TCRdb with MiXCR from the reads. The sample records around 80,000 distinct CDR3 sequences, 55% to 75% being singletons. Those patients picked for sequencing had displayed CD8+CD57+ cell expansion on flow cytometry. The sample was sorted CD4+, CD8+, or CD8+CD57+ T cells (not recorded which) from PBMCs. The receptors originated from a human donor with aplastic anemia.

The chain carries TRBV12-3 or TRBV12-4 and TRBJ1-1; possible D gene TRBD1, 6 bases. This CDR3 spans 16 amino acids. The V gene lost 6 bases and the J gene lost 2 bases, with 19 bases spanning the gap. CDR3 loop: CASRPYGGGPNTEAFF. CDR3 coding DNA: TGTGCCAGCAGACCCTACGGGGGCGGCCCAAACACTGAAGCTTTCTTT.

The rearrangement uses TRBV10-3 and TRBJ1-2; a possible D gene is TRBD1 (5 bases). Germline CDR1 ENHRY, CDR2 SYGVKD. Trimming shortened V by 10 bases and J by 8 bases, and 17 bases separated the two germline ends. The CDR3 spans 12 residues. The CDR3 is CATLTGTEGYTF. CDR3 DNA: TGTGCCACCCTAACCGGGACCGAAGGCTACACCTTC.